The 29 T cell receptor beta chains below come from one sample, sequenced in a study of T cells in Graves' hyperthyroidism and ophthalmopathy. Authors of the study amplified TCR beta CDR3 regions from RNA transcripts. Carried out on the TCR CDR3, a first-round RT-PCR used the HTBI primer set. One entry per CDR3 protein, called by TCRdb with MiXCR from the multiplex PCR reads. The sample gives nearly 750,000 distinct CDR3 sequences, approximately 40% of which show up once; around 32% is in the top ten. Sequenced input: blood. The receptors here all came from a woman aged 40-49 years with Graves' hyperthyroidism.

This chain joins TRBV6-1 and TRBJ1-3; tentatively, D is TRBD1 (6 bases). Germline V gene data show CDR1 as MNHNS and CDR2 as SASEGT. V was pared by 1 base and J by 0 bases, with 19 bases between. The CDR3 has 19 amino acids. CDR3 DNA: TGTGCCAGCAGTGAAGTGGGGGCCCGTGGGACCGTCTCTGGAAACACCATATATTTT. Its protein is CASSEVGARGTVSGNTIYF.

About this clonotype: One end of the junction varies from germline; a read error may be responsible. The chain employs TRBV12-3 or TRBV12-4 and TRBJ1-3; D possibly corresponds to TRBD1 (6 bases). CDR3 length: 15 residues. The CDR3 sequence: CASSRTGNSGDTIYF. The CDR3 DNA reads as TGTGCCAGCAGCCGTACAGGGAACTCTGGAGACACCATATATTTT.

Remarks on this clonotype: One end of the junction varies from germline; a read error may be responsible. The chain has TRBV7-9 and TRBJ1-1, with a tentative D call TRBD1 (5 bases). This CDR3 comprises 18 residues. The germline V gene encodes CDR1 SEHNR and CDR2 FQNEAQ (reference sequence). The CDR3 DNA reads as TGCGCCAGCAGCCAAGGGTTCTTTAGGGGAGTTTATCACACTGAAGCTTTCTTT. The encoded protein is CASSQGFFRGVYHTEAFF. Using reference TRBV7-9 and TRBJ1-1 for the parts outside the CDR3, the full variable domain is DTGVSQNPRHKITKRGQNVTFRCDPISEHNRLYWYRQTLGQGPEFLTYFQNEAQLEKSRLLSDRFSAERPKGSFSTLEIQRTEQGDSAMYLCASSQGFFRGVYHTEAFFGQGTRLTVV.

V gene TRBV15 combines with J gene TRBJ2-1; 10 nucleotides line up with TRBD2. The CDR3 consists of 16 residues. The junction had 5 bases not matched to a gene; V was cut back by 0 bases and J by 6 bases. The germline gives CDR1 LNHNV, CDR2 YYDKDF (reference sequence). CDR3 residues: CATSRDPSGGFNEQFF. DNA for the CDR3: TGTGCCACCAGCAGAGATCCTAGCGGGGGTTTCAATGAGCAGTTCTTC.

The table lists this clonotype with a few counts. The J gene is TRBJ1-2, the V gene TRBV19; D gene unclear. V lost 7 bases and J lost 1, with 10 bases in between. CDR1 is LNHDA, CDR2 SQIVND, per germline (reference sequence). The CDR3 runs 13 residues. CDR3 amino acids: CASNQAVNYGYTF. The CDR3 DNA follows: TGTGCCAGTAATCAGGCGGTTAACTATGGCTACACCTTC.

About this clonotype itself: This may be a read error: a much more frequent sequence differs by one nucleotide. This chain links TRBV2 with TRBJ1-2; D possibly corresponds to TRBD1 (5 bases). V dropped 6 bases and J dropped 8 bases, with 16 bases sitting between them. This CDR3 spans 13 amino acids. Germline values: CDR1 SNHLY, CDR2 FYNNEI. CDR3 nucleotides: TGTGCCAGCAGACTACGGGGCACAAAGGGCTACACCTTC. Translating gives CASRLRGTKGYTF.

The chain uses TRBV6-5 and TRBJ1-2; D gene uncertain. The CDR3 spans 14 residues. Germline assignment: CDR1 MNHEY and CDR2 SVGAGI. Trimming pared 8 bases from V and 8 bases from J, leaving 21 bases between. The CDR3 region has the DNA TGTGCCAGCGGCCCCCGGACGGAGGCGTGGGGCTACACCTTC. Translated, it gives CASGPRTEAWGYTF.

This clonotype was observed a few times. The J gene is TRBJ1-2, the V gene TRBV13, with a tentative D call TRBD1 (5 bases). The germline V and J ends were trimmed by 1 base and 3 bases, with 9 bases remaining between them. The germline V gene encodes CDR1 PRHDT and CDR2 FYEKMQ (reference sequence). This CDR3 has 14 residues. The DNA for the CDR3 is TGTGCCAGCAGCTTAGAGTGGGGGGACTATGGCTACACCTTC. Translation gives CASSLEWGDYGYTF.

This chain links TRBV7-9 with TRBJ2-1; the match to TRBD1 covers 10 bases. V was clipped by 5 bases and J by 6 bases; unmatched bases: 7. The germline V gene encodes CDR1 SEHNR and CDR2 FQNEAQ (reference sequence). The CDR3 is made up of 15 amino acids. The CDR3 nucleotides are TGTGCCAGCAGCAAACATGGGACAGGGGTCAATGAGCAGTTCTTC. Its protein is CASSKHGTGVNEQFF.

This clonotype was observed at least ten times. DNA for the CDR3: TGTGCCAGCAGCTTAGATGTGAGGAATTCACCCCTCCACTTT. Translation: CASSLDVRNSPLHF. The chain recombines TRBV7-9 with TRBJ1-6; D remains ambiguous. Between the trimmed V and J ends, which lost 1 base and 7 bases, there was a span of 8 bases. Germline V gives CDR1 SEHNR, CDR2 FQNEAQ (reference sequence). The CDR3 sequence is 14 residues long.

The rearrangement uses TRBV19 and TRBJ2-7, with 10 bases that match TRBD2. The CDR3 consists of 15 residues. V lost 9 bases, J lost 3 bases, and 11 bases stayed unmatched. Germline CDR1 and CDR2: LNHDA and SQIVND (reference sequence). The CDR3 DNA reads as TGTGCCAGCAGCCAATCCCTAGCGGGAGACTACGAGCAGTACTTC. Translating it yields CASSQSLAGDYEQYF.

This clonotype was seen only a few times. The conserved final phenylalanine or tryptophan is absent from the CDR3, which likely points to a read error. The chain carries TRBV2 and TRBJ1-2; 7 bases are shared with TRBD1. The CDR3 contains 14 residues. The V and J ends lost 6 bases and 8 bases, in that order; junction bases with no gene match: 12. Germline V gene data show CDR1 as SNHLY and CDR2 as FYNNEI. CDR3 sequence reads: CASRRQGAVRGYTL. CDR3 sequence (DNA): TGTGCCAGCAGACGACAGGGAGCCGTGCGAGGCTACACCCTC.

To note about this clonotype: The conserved phenylalanine or tryptophan normally closing the CDR3 is absent here, so this likely arose from a read error. Because the CDR3's place on the DNA is in doubt, the DNA is left out and the CDR3 is given as listed by TCRdb. The chain is built from TRBV20-1 and TRBJ2-7; TRBD2, the table's D call, lacks a check against the DNA. With termini counted, the CDR3 has 8 amino acids. Germline CDR1 reads DFQATT; CDR2 reads SNEGSKA (reference sequence). CDR3 residues: CSAREVAG.

This clonotype was detected many times. This chain joins TRBV2 and TRBJ2-1, with a tentative D call TRBD2 (6 bases). The CDR3 is 12 amino acids. Germline V CDR1 and CDR2: SNHLY, FYNNEI. Trimming took off 6 bases at V and 7 bases at J, with 10 bases between the two ends. CDR3 nucleotides: TGTGCCAGCAGCCAAGGAGGGAATGAGCAGTTCTTC. Translated, it gives CASSQGGNEQFF.

The table lists this clonotype with many counts. One junction end disagrees with the germline gene, perhaps due to a read error. J is TRBJ2-7 and V is TRBV10-3; D is undetermined. Germline V gene lookup returns CDR1 ENHRY and CDR2 SYGVKD. The CDR3 totals 14 residues. The CDR3: CAIRESSGPYEQYF. The CDR3 DNA reads TGTGCCATCAGGGAGTCAAGTGGACCCTACGAGCAGTACTTC.

This clonotype has a count of ten or more. The rearrangement links TRBV2 to TRBJ2-5; D not resolved. The V and J ends lost 2 bases and 2 bases respectively, with 9 bases between them. CDR1 and CDR2 from the germline V gene are SNHLY and FYNNEI. CDR3 length: 14 residues. CDR3 residues: CASSEFLAQETQYF. In DNA, the CDR3 is TGTGCCAGCAGTGAATTCCTGGCACAAGAGACCCAGTACTTC.

This clonotype was detected a few times. This chain uses TRBV6-5 with TRBJ1-5; D not resolved. Trimming pared 6 bases from V and 0 bases from J, leaving 9 bases between. The germline gives CDR1 MNHEY, CDR2 SVGAGI. The CDR3 is made up of 14 amino acids. CDR3 DNA sequence: TGTGCCAGCAGGCCCCAGCATAGCAATCAGCCCCAGCATTTT. Translation: CASRPQHSNQPQHF.

The V call is TRBV6-6, the J call TRBJ1-6, with 9 bases aligning to TRBD1. The CDR3 extends over 15 amino acids. After removal of 5 bases from V and 9 bases from J, the junction contained 8 bases not matched to a gene. Germline loops: CDR1 MNHNY, CDR2 SVGAGI (reference sequence). The CDR3 sequence: CASSRSGTGSSPLHF. The CDR3 bases are TGTGCCAGCAGTCGATCCGGGACAGGGAGTTCACCCCTCCACTTT.

This rearrangement joins TRBV7-6 to TRBJ1-4, with 7 bases identical to TRBD1. This CDR3 has 14 residues. The V gene's germline CDR1 is SGHVS and CDR2 FNYEAQ. The trim removed 3 bases at V and 5 bases at J, leaving 3 bases unmatched. In nucleotides, the CDR3 is TGTGCCAGCAGCTTTGTGGGACAGAATGAAAAACTGTTTTTT. Protein product: CASSFVGQNEKLFF.

This rearrangement joins TRBV6-1 to TRBJ1-5; D unclear. Germline V gene data show CDR1 as MNHNS and CDR2 as SASEGT. The CDR3 has 13 residues. V lost 5 bases to trimming and J lost 5 bases, with 10 bases between them. CDR3 sequence: CASSQTAHQPQHF. The CDR3 DNA follows: TGTGCCAGCAGTCAGACGGCCCATCAGCCCCAGCATTTT.

This clonotype occurred a few times. The V gene is TRBV5-4, the J gene TRBJ2-5, with 8 bases lining up with TRBD2. From germline, CDR1 is SGHNT and CDR2 YYREEE (reference sequence). The CDR3 loop spans 16 amino acids. After removal of 4 bases from V and 5 bases from J, the junction contained 13 bases not matched to a gene. The CDR3 bases are TGTGCCAGCAGCGGCGGCGGGGGGACGCGTCCGGAGACCCAGTACTTC. Amino acids: CASSGGGGTRPETQYF.

CDR3 sequence reads: CASSIDSRQVNSPLHF. The DNA for the CDR3 is TGTGCCAGTAGTATAGACTCCAGACAGGTGAATTCACCCCTCCACTTT. V is TRBV19 and J is TRBJ1-6; D may be TRBD1 (6 bases). CDR3 size: 16 residues. Trimming cost V 0 bases and J 7 bases, with 13 bases left between them. Germline V gene lookup returns CDR1 LNHDA and CDR2 SQIVND (reference sequence).

This chain uses TRBV9 with TRBJ2-5, with a possible D match to TRBD2 (6 bases). The V and J ends lost 3 bases and 4 bases respectively, with 16 bases between them. The CDR3 consists of 15 residues. Looked up from germline, CDR1 is SGDLS and CDR2 is YYNGEE. CDR3 in DNA: TGTGCCAGCAGCGACCCTAGTATGGGGGGAGAGACCCAGTACTTC. Amino acids: CASSDPSMGGETQYF.

This clonotype was observed a handful of times. Since a much larger clone is just one base distant, this may be a read error. The chain employs TRBV10-3 and TRBJ1-3; D uncertain. The germline V gene has CDR1 ENHRY and CDR2 SYGVKD. The CDR3 covers 15 residues. CDR3 region: CAISSGSSSGSTIYF. CDR3 sequence (DNA): TGTGCCATCAGTTCCGGATCCAGCTCTGGAAGCACCATATATTTT.

This clonotype was found a few times. The chain employs TRBV27 and TRBJ1-1, with D possibly TRBD1 on 5 matching bases. V shed 3 bases and J shed 8 bases, with 13 bases lying between them. The germline CDR1 and CDR2 sequences are MNHEY and SMNVEV (reference sequence). The length of the CDR3 is 13 residues. The CDR3 nucleotides are TGTGCCAGCAGTTTTTTGGGGGAGGGCGAAGCTTTCTTT. It specifies CASSFLGEGEAFF.

This clonotype was counted only a few times. The chain is built from TRBV19 and TRBJ2-7; no clear D. The V gene's germline CDR1 is LNHDA and CDR2 SQIVND (reference sequence). V shed 5 bases and J shed 0 bases, with 14 bases lying between them. The CDR3 is 15 amino acids. The CDR3 DNA sequence: TGTGCCAGTAGTCCTCGTCTACCCAGCTCCTACGAGCAGTACTTC. It yields the protein CASSPRLPSSYEQYF.

The chain employs TRBV20-1 and TRBJ2-5; weak D call: TRBD1 (5 bases). This CDR3 is 15 amino acids long. CDR1 is DFQATT, CDR2 SNEGSKA, per germline (reference sequence). V was clipped by 6 bases and J by 5 bases, with 22 bases between them. CDR3 in DNA: TGCAGTGCGAGACACGAAGGGGCTGGAGAGGAGACCCAGTACTTC. Translation gives CSARHEGAGEETQYF.

This clonotype was recorded many times. V is TRBV19 and J is TRBJ1-2; D ambiguous. CDR1 is LNHDA and CDR2 is SQIVND in the germline V gene (reference sequence). Trimming took 5 bases from V and 13 from J, leaving 14 bases between them. The CDR3 is made up of 11 amino acids. CDR3 loop: CASSSPLTSTF. The CDR3 region has the DNA TGTGCCAGTAGTTCGCCACTCACCTCCACCTTC. Drawing the rest from reference TRBV19 and TRBJ1-2, the complete variable domain is DGGITQSPKYLFRKEGQNVTLSCEQNLNHDAMYWYRQDPGQGLRLIYYSQIVNDFQKGDIAEGYSVSREKKESFPLTVTSAQKNPTAFYLCASSSPLTSTFGSGTRLTVV.

This clonotype was found a few times. The gene calls are TRBV4-3 and TRBJ1-2; TRBD1 matches at 8 bases. The CDR3 runs to 15 residues. V lost 2 bases and J lost 8; bases outside the gene matches: 10. Germline CDR1 LGHNA, CDR2 YSLEER. The CDR3, as DNA: TGCGCCAGCAGCCAAAGTCCAGGACAGGGTGTCGGCTACACCTTC. This gives the protein CASSQSPGQGVGYTF.